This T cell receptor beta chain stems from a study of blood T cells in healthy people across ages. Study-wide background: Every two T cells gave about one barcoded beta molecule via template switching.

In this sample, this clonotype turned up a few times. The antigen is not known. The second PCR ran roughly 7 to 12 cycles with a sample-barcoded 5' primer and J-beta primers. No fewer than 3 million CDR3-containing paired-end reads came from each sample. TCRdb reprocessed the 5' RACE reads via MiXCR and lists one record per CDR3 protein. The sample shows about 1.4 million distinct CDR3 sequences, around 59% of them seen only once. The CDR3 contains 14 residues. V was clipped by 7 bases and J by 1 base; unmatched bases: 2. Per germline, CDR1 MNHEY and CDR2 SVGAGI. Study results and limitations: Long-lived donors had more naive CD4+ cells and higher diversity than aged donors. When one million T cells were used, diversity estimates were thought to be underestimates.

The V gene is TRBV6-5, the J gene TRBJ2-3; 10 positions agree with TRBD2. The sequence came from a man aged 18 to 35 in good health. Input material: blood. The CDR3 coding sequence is TGTGCCAGCACTGGACTAGCGGGCACAGATACGCAGTATTTT. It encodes CASTGLAGTDTQYF.